Listed here are 8 T cell receptor beta chains from one sample, sequenced in a study of T cell repertoires in aging, cancer and after chemotherapy. Multiplex touch-down PCR with TRB-A/B primers amplified rearranged V-D-J TRB sequences. Via MiXCR, TCRdb re-called the multiplex PCR reads, giving one row per CDR3 protein. The sample records a few thousand distinct CDR3 sequences, about half being singletons. TCR beta rearrangements were amplified from peripheral blood genomic DNA. The sequenced material came from blood. The receptors come from a human donor with a solid tumor.

This clonotype appeared a few times. This sequence joins TRBV6-1 and TRBJ2-7, with a tentative D call TRBD1 (5 bases). V was shortened by 4 bases and J by 3 bases, with 7 bases between the two germline ends. CDR1 and CDR2 (germline): MNHNS, SASEGT. This CDR3 has 12 amino acids. CDR3: CASSAGLYEQYF. CDR3 nucleotides: TGTGCCAGCAGTGCAGGGCTCTACGAGCAGTACTTC.

This chain uses TRBV15 with TRBJ2-1; possibly TRBD2 for D (5 bases). Trimming left V 3 bases short and J 9 bases short, with 6 bases between. The CDR3 has 11 amino acids. Germline-derived CDR1 and CDR2 are LNHNV and YYDKDF (reference sequence). In DNA form, the CDR3 reads TGTGCCACCAGCAGCGGGGTTGAGCAGTTCTTC. Translating gives CATSSGVEQFF.

The chain combines TRBV6-5 with TRBJ2-1, with D perhaps being TRBD1 or TRBD2 (5 bases each). V lost 4 bases, J lost 8 bases, and 18 bases lay in between. CDR1 and CDR2 from the germline V gene are MNHEY and SVGAGI. This CDR3 has 15 residues. The CDR3 spells CASSFSAAEGYEQFF. For the CDR3, the DNA is TGTGCCAGCAGTTTTTCGGCTGCCGAGGGGTATGAGCAGTTCTTC.

The chain recombines TRBV30 with TRBJ2-3; 8 nucleotides match TRBD2. V lost 6 bases and J lost 6; bases outside the gene matches: 8. The CDR3 runs to 13 residues. CDR1 and CDR2 from the germline V gene are GTSNPN and SVGIG (reference sequence). CDR3 in amino acids: CACSSGGGDTQYF. The CDR3 region has the DNA TGTGCCTGTTCCAGCGGGGGCGGGGATACGCAGTATTTT.

This clonotype was counted between two and nine times. This chain connects TRBV20-1 to TRBJ1-2; D is unresolved. The V gene lost 5 bases and the J gene lost 2 bases, with 6 bases spanning the gap. CDR1 DFQATT and CDR2 SNEGSKA come from the germline V gene (reference sequence). The CDR3 consists of 11 residues. The CDR3 reads CSAVENYGYTF. The DNA for the CDR3 is TGCAGTGCTGTAGAGAACTATGGCTACACCTTC.

CDR3 residues: CASRSRGSYEQYF. The CDR3 nucleotides are TGTGCCAGCAGATCCAGGGGCTCCTACGAGCAGTACTTC. The chain has TRBV12-3 or TRBV12-4 and TRBJ2-7, with a possible D match to TRBD1 (6 bases). This CDR3 spans 13 amino acids. Trimming cost V 6 bases and J 0 bases, with 9 bases left between them.

The CDR3 sequence: CATSRERTGSYEQYF. For the CDR3, the DNA is TGTGCCACCAGCAGGGAACGAACAGGGTCCTACGAGCAGTACTTC. V is TRBV15 and J is TRBJ2-7, with D possibly TRBD1 on 6 matching bases. The V end lost 3 bases, the J end lost 1 base, and 13 bases lay between the germline ends. Germline CDR1 and CDR2: LNHNV and YYDKDF (reference sequence). The CDR3 contains 15 residues.

CDR3 sequence reads: CASRAGTGSNQPQHF. CDR3 DNA: TGTGCCAGCAGGGCCGGGACAGGGAGCAATCAGCCCCAGCATTTT. The chain carries TRBV12-3 or TRBV12-4 and TRBJ1-5, with TRBD1 identical over 9 bases. Trimming took 6 bases from V and 1 from J; bases not matched to a gene: 4. CDR3 size: 15 residues.